The T cell receptor (beta chain) under discussion was sequenced for a study of T cell responses to AZD1222 COVID-19 vaccine. Study details: Pooled samples include second doses given at about 4 or 12 weeks.

Remarks on this clone: The target antigen is unknown.

This CDR3 comprises 11 residues. Trimming removed 10 bases at V and 8 bases at J, with 14 bases between. The germline gives CDR1 MDHEN, CDR2 SYDVKM. Only in-frame clones appear in the TCRdb table, and some are missing; sequencing was by immunoSEQ multiplex PCR. There are around 120,000 clones in the sample; approximately 85% occur only once, and about 6.2% lies in the top ten. Whole-study results and caveats: Within unmutated variant regions lay the reported targets of nearly half of spike-specific TCRs.

The source material was peripheral blood, sampled on day 0 of AZD1222 vaccination. The TCR comes from an adult in good health. The chain links TRBV28 to TRBJ1-1, with D hard to call. The CDR3 DNA reads TGTGCCACCGGGTTCGGGTTAGAAGCTTTCTTT. Its protein is CATGFGLEAFF.